Below, one T cell receptor beta chain is given with its context. Measured with immunoSEQ multiplex PCR; TCRdb has only the in-frame clones, and not every one. The table shows some 200,000 clones, with 84% occurring only once. These data belong to a study of blood T cell repertoires in COVID-19. Germline loops: CDR1 SNHLY, CDR2 FYNNEI. V lost 2 bases to trimming and J lost 1 base, with 11 bases between them. There are 15 residues in the CDR3. Material: PBMCs or T cells enriched from blood (not recorded which). This sequence was found in a man aged 35 to 55 who had recovered from COVID-19. The V and J genes are TRBV2 and TRBJ1-1; perhaps TRBD1 as D (5 bases). DNA of the CDR3: TGTGCCAGCAGTGAACAGGGTATGAAGAACACTGAAGCTTTCTTT. Protein: CASSEQGMKNTEAFF.